This is a list of T cell receptor beta chains from one sample in a study of T cell responses to AZD1222 COVID-19 vaccine. Sequencing used immunoSEQ multiplex PCR; TCRdb keeps in-frame clones, though not all of them. The data contain some 190,000 clones, nearly 95% of them seen just once; the ten biggest clones take up approximately 1.9%. Sequencing was performed on peripheral blood, taken 28 days after the second AZD1222 dose. The receptors were sampled from an adult who received the AZD1222 COVID-19 vaccine. CDR3s include the opening cysteine and the closing phenylalanine or tryptophan. The order of the fields is V gene, clone size, J gene, D gene, CDR3 DNA, CDR3 protein. D genes are given only for firm matches. The listing skips clone size in some rows; elsewhere it reads once, few, many or a size class.

TRBV5-1,.,TRBJ1-2,TRBD1,TGCGCCAGCAGCACCTTGACAGGGGCGATTGGCTACACCTTC,CASSTLTGAIGYTF
TRBV7-9,.,TRBJ1-2,.,TGTGCCAGCAGCTTGAGTGGGGGACCTTTCTATGGCTACACCTTC,CASSLSGGPFYGYTF
TRBV7-6,.,TRBJ2-7,.,TGTGCCAGCAGCTCAACCTACGAGCAGTACTTC,CASSSTYEQYF
TRBV28,once,TRBJ2-5,TRBD2,TGTGCCAGCAGTTTACCCGGACTAGCGCTGAAAGAGACCCAGTACTTC,CASSLPGLALKETQYF
TRBV11-2,.,TRBJ1-1,.,TGTGCCAGCAGCGTGGACGTTCTGAACACTGAAGCTTTCTTT,CASSVDVLNTEAFF
TRBV7-3,few,TRBJ2-3,TRBD1,TGTGCCAGCAGCGTGGGACAGGGGATTACTAGCACAGATACGCAGTATTTT,CASSVGQGITSTDTQYF
TRBV27,.,TRBJ1-1,.,TGTGCCAGCAGTTTGGGCTCAGGAGGGGGGGCTTTCTTT,CASSLGSGGGAFF
TRBV28,.,TRBJ1-3,.,TGTGCCAGCAGTTCCCCGGGACGGACATTCGGAAACACCATATATTTT,CASSSPGRTFGNTIYF
TRBV5-5,.,TRBJ2-7,.,TGTGCCAGCAGCACGATATCGGGGAGGATTTACGAGCAGTACTTC,CASSTISGRIYEQYF
TRBV29-1,.,TRBJ2-2,.,TGCAGCGTTGAAGATCGTGAGGGCGGGGAGCTGTTTTTT,CSVEDREGGELFF
TRBV15,.,TRBJ1-3,.,TGTGCCACCAGCAGAGATCGACAGGGAAACACCATATATTTT,CATSRDRQGNTIYF
TRBV5-1,.,TRBJ1-6,.,TGCGCCAGCAGCTTGGCCGGGCGCTCACCCCTCCACTTT,CASSLAGRSPLHF
TRBV6-5,.,TRBJ1-2,.,TGTGCCAGCACCCTCGACCGGAGCTATGGCTACACCTTC,CASTLDRSYGYTF
TRBV11-2,.,TRBJ1-1,.,TGTGCCAGCAGCCCTAGGAACACTGAAGCTTTCTTT,CASSPRNTEAFF
TRBV19,.,TRBJ2-2,.,TGTGCCAGTAGTATTGGTGGGGGGGAGCTGTTTTTT,CASSIGGGELFF
TRBV10-2,.,TRBJ1-5,.,TGCGCCAGCCGGGCAGGGTGGAGCAATCAGCCCCAGCATTTT,CASRAGWSNQPQHF
TRBV3-1/TRBV3-2,.,TRBJ2-1,.,TGTGCCAGCAGACAAGGGCTCTCCAATGAGCAGTTCTTC,CASRQGLSNEQFF
TRBV12-5,.,TRBJ2-5,.,TGTGCTAGTGTCCGTCAAGGGACCCAGTACTTC,CASVRQGTQYF
TRBV9,.,TRBJ2-1,.,TGTGCCAGCAGCGTAGAGGCGGTCAGCTCCTACAATGAGCAGTTCTTC,CASSVEAVSSYNEQFF
TRBV28,.,TRBJ2-1,.,TGTGCCAGCAGTTTAAGCTCGAGCAGGCAGTTCTTC,CASSLSSSRQFF
TRBV7-2,.,TRBJ2-7,.,TGTGCCAGCAGCTCACGAGGGGTAGGGTCCTACGAGCAGTACTTC,CASSSRGVGSYEQYF
TRBV6-6,few,TRBJ2-1,.,TGTGCCAGCAGTTACCTCCATGAGCAGTTCTTC,CASSYLHEQFF
TRBV5-1,.,TRBJ2-1,TRBD2,TGCGCCAGCAGCTTGGGACTAGCGGGAGGGCGGGATGAGCAGTTCTTC,CASSLGLAGGRDEQFF
TRBV3-1/TRBV3-2,.,TRBJ1-5,.,TGTGCCAGCAGGCGGGGGAATCAGCCCCAGCATTTT,CASRRGNQPQHF
TRBV4-3,once,TRBJ2-1,TRBD2,TGCGCCAGCAGCCAGGGAGCAGTAGCGGGGGGGCCATATGAGCAGTTCTTC,CASSQGAVAGGPYEQFF
TRBV5-6,.,TRBJ2-7,TRBD1,TGTGCCAGCAGCCGAACCGGGACAGGGTTCTCCTACGAGCAGTACTTC,CASSRTGTGFSYEQYF
TRBV6-5,.,TRBJ1-2,TRBD1,TGTGCCAGCAGCGACAGGGGGGGCTACACCTTC,CASSDRGGYTF
TRBV6-2/TRBV6-3,.,TRBJ2-7,.,TGTGCCAGCAGCCACTGGACAGACTACGAGCAGTACTTC,CASSHWTDYEQYF
TRBV7-2,.,TRBJ1-2,TRBD1,TGTGCCAGCAGCTTAGCGTGGGTACAGGGGACCTATGGCTACACCTTC,CASSLAWVQGTYGYTF
TRBV5-5,.,TRBJ1-4,.,TGTGCCAGCAGCCGCGTAGTAGGAGAAAAACTGTTTTTT,CASSRVVGEKLFF
TRBV27,.,TRBJ1-1,.,TGTGCCAGCAGCCAGAGACGGAACACTGAAGCTTTCTTT,CASSQRRNTEAFF
TRBV5-6,.,TRBJ1-6,.,TGTGCCAGCAGAAGGTTCGGGACTTCACCCCTCCACTTT,CASRRFGTSPLHF
TRBV7-2,.,TRBJ2-5,.,TGTGCCAGCAGCCCCCGGCGGAATGAGGAGACCCAGTACTTC,CASSPRRNEETQYF
TRBV11-2,.,TRBJ2-1,.,TGTGCCAGCCACAATAGGGGGGATGAGCAGTTCTTC,CASHNRGDEQFF